This T cell receptor beta chain was captured by sequencing in a study of human T cells and chemical hapten exposure. Study overall: While the approximately 23-week study was under way, patients received diphenylcyclopropenone on the scalp every week. Study results and limitations: Sensitization with DPC brought no change to TCRs above 1 in 1000 in frequency. The formation of large CDR3 similarity clusters by expanded TCRs significantly exceeded that of controls.

TCRdb independently ran MiXCR on the RACE reads; one entry per CDR3 protein. The repertoire holds 75,000 to 90,000 distinct CDR3 sequences, with roughly 10% as singletons. Sample time point: patch test 1, 2 weeks after DPC sensitization. Treatment meaning: therapeutic diphenylcyclopropenone sensitization with weekly scalp DPC. This CDR3 is 17 amino acids long. Germline CDR1 and CDR2: SSHAT and FNYEAQ (reference sequence). In its sample, this clonotype was seen many times. Its target is unknown. Relative to the germline gene, one junction end is altered; a read error may explain this. Sequences were derived from whole blood, sampled in connection with sensitization to the hapten diphenylcyclopropenone (DPC). The chain joins TRBV7-7 to TRBJ2-3; 9 bases map to TRBD2. The clonotype was recovered from a woman aged 60-70 years with alopecia areata. Some clones in this sample may be carry-over from other donors' samples. CDR3 DNA sequence: TGTGCTAGCAGCCCCCAAGCAGCGGGGGGCGGCACAGATACGCAGTATTTT. Translating gives CASSPQAAGGGTDTQYF.